These 26 T cell receptor beta chains share one sample of origin, sequenced in a study of cytotoxic CD8 clonotypes in ibrutinib-treated CLL. Measured with immunoSEQ multiplex PCR; TCRdb has only the in-frame clones, and not every one. Of fewer than 90,000 clones listed, around 83% are singletons. The sample consisted of PBMCs, taken before ibrutinib treatment. These receptors were taken from a human donor with chronic lymphocytic leukemia.

This clone is a singleton in its sample. V usage is TRBV28 and J usage is TRBJ2-7; TRBD1 or TRBD2 may be the D gene (5 bases each). CDR3 length: 14 residues. Trimming took off 6 bases at V and 2 bases at J, with 14 bases between the two ends. Germline loops: CDR1 MDHEN, CDR2 SYDVKM. The CDR3 sequence: CASSNRDGAYEQYF. For the CDR3, the DNA is TGTGCCAGCAGCAACCGGGACGGAGCCTACGAGCAGTACTTC.

In nucleotides, the CDR3 is TGTGCCAGCAGCTTATCAGGGAAATCTTATGGCTACACCTTC. As protein: CASSLSGKSYGYTF. The chain is built from TRBV5-5 and TRBJ1-2; a weak D match, TRBD1 (5 bases). Between the trimmed V and J ends, which lost 2 bases and 5 bases, there was a span of 13 bases. CDR1 is SGHKS and CDR2 is YYEKEE in the germline V gene (reference sequence). This CDR3 is 14 amino acids long.

The chain has TRBV19 and TRBJ2-2; 7 bases line up with TRBD1. The CDR3 has 14 residues. V trimming: 4 bases; J trimming: 9 bases; junction bases outside the gene matches: 8. Germline V gives CDR1 LNHDA, CDR2 SQIVND (reference sequence). CDR3 bases: TGTGCCAGTAGTACCAGGACAGGTCTTAGGGAGCTGTTTTTT. Protein: CASSTRTGLRELFF.

This clone appeared a single time. The chain recombines TRBV6-1 with TRBJ2-2; the D is unclear. Between the trimmed V and J ends, which lost 3 bases and 2 bases, there was a span of 13 bases. The germline CDR1 and CDR2 sequences are MNHNS and SASEGT. The CDR3 sequence is 16 residues long. CDR3 in amino acids: CASSDYGRDNTGELFF. CDR3 DNA sequence: TGTGCCAGCAGTGACTACGGCAGAGACAACACCGGGGAGCTGTTTTTT.

This rearrangement joins TRBV9 to TRBJ2-1; 8 bases line up with TRBD2. The CDR3 is made up of 14 amino acids. Germline V CDR1 and CDR2: SGDLS, YYNGEE. V lost 4 bases to trimming and J lost 11 bases; unmatched junction nucleotides: 11. The CDR3 DNA reads TGTGCCAGCAGCTTCGGGACTAGAAGCCCTCAGCAGTTCTTC. Its translation is CASSFGTRSPQQFF.

This chain links TRBV6-5 with TRBJ1-2, with a weak D call TRBD1 (5 bases). This CDR3 has 14 residues. Germline-derived CDR1 and CDR2 are MNHEY and SVGAGI. Trimming removed 8 bases at V and 1 base at J, with 14 bases between. The CDR3: CASGGNSGNYGYTF. Written as DNA, the CDR3 is TGTGCCAGCGGGGGAAACTCTGGTAACTATGGCTACACCTTC.

The chain recombines TRBV30 with TRBJ1-3; no definite D call. The CDR3 extends over 17 amino acids. V lost 0 bases and J 1 base, leaving 16 bases between the germline ends. CDR1 GTSNPN and CDR2 SVGIG come from the germline V gene (reference sequence). CDR3 sequence (DNA): TGTGCCTGGAGTGTGGGTCGTGGGCAGATATCTGGAAACACCATATATTTT. Translating gives CAWSVGRGQISGNTIYF. Full variable domain (remainder filled in from reference TRBV30 and TRBJ1-3): SQTIHQWPATLVQPVGSPLSLECTVEGTSNPNLYWYRQAAGRGLQLLFYSVGIGQISSEVPQNLSASRPQDRQFILSSKKLLLSDSGFYLCAWSVGRGQISGNTIYFGEGSWLTVV.

This clone was seen repeatedly, ten times or more. The V call is TRBV19, the J call TRBJ2-1, with 15 bases fitting TRBD2. The V and J ends lost 3 bases and 6 bases, in that order; junction bases with no gene match: 9. This CDR3 is built from 18 residues. Per the germline V gene, CDR1 is LNHDA and CDR2 is SQIVND (reference sequence). CDR3 DNA sequence: TGTGCCAGTAGTATTAGGACTAGCGGGAGGGCCAGAGGCAATGAGCAGTTCTTC. It encodes CASSIRTSGRARGNEQFF.

The rearrangement joins TRBV28 to TRBJ1-4; no clear D. Germline assignment: CDR1 MDHEN and CDR2 SYDVKM. This CDR3 is 15 amino acids long. The germline V and J ends were trimmed by 3 bases and 8 bases, with 16 bases remaining between them. Here the CDR3 DNA reads TGTGCCAGCAGTTTCCGGCCAGGTCGAGGGGAAAAACTGTTTTTT. Amino acid sequence: CASSFRPGRGEKLFF.

The V and J genes are TRBV28 and TRBJ2-3; the D gene is possibly TRBD2 (5 bases). Germline V lookup: CDR1 MDHEN, CDR2 SYDVKM. Trimming shortened V by 3 bases and J by 4 bases, and 20 bases separated the two germline ends. The CDR3 has 17 residues. The CDR3 loop reads CASSFFEGESRPDTQYF. The CDR3 DNA follows: TGTGCCAGCAGTTTCTTTGAGGGAGAGTCCCGCCCAGATACGCAGTATTTT.

A single count supports this clone. CDR3 loop: CASSLTGQGDYAKNIQYF. The CDR3 DNA is TGTGCCAGCAGCTTAACGGGACAGGGCGATTATGCCAAAAACATTCAGTACTTC. V is TRBV7-2 and J is TRBJ2-4; TRBD1 agrees at 9 bases. Unmatched junction bases numbered 9, after V lost 2 bases and J lost 1 base. Germline CDR1 SGHTA, CDR2 FQGNSA. This CDR3 is built from 18 residues.

The chain uses TRBV6-6 and TRBJ2-7, with TRBD1 as a possible D gene (6 bases). Trimming shortened V by 0 bases and J by 3 bases, and 15 bases separated the two germline ends. The CDR3 extends over 16 amino acids. Germline V lookup: CDR1 MNHNY, CDR2 SVGAGI (reference sequence). The CDR3 region has the DNA TGTGCCAGCAGTTACTCGATCGCCAGAGGGGGCTACGAGCAGTACTTC. As protein: CASSYSIARGGYEQYF.

This clone was detected a few times. The chain joins TRBV5-6 to TRBJ1-2; no definite D call. The CDR3 has 15 residues. Germline assignment: CDR1 SGHDT and CDR2 YYEEEE. V gave up 0 bases and J gave up 4 bases, with 13 bases separating them. CDR3 loop: CASSLAVLGAYGYTF. The CDR3 region has the DNA TGTGCCAGCAGCTTGGCCGTACTGGGTGCCTATGGCTACACCTTC.

The CDR3 here is CASSLLRPDANTGELFF. CDR3 in DNA: TGTGCCAGCAGTTTATTGCGACCGGACGCGAACACCGGGGAGCTGTTTTTT. The chain combines TRBV28 with TRBJ2-2, with D hard to call. Trimming removed 1 base from V and 0 bases from J, with 12 bases in between. CDR1 is MDHEN and CDR2 is SYDVKM in the germline V gene. CDR3 length: 17 amino acids.

The chain has TRBV30 and TRBJ2-1; TRBD1 might be the D (6 bases). Germline CDR1 is GTSNPN and CDR2 is SVGIG (reference sequence). With 3 bases removed from V and 3 bases from J, the gap between germline ends came to 18 bases. The length of the CDR3 is 16 residues. The CDR3 nucleotides read TGTGCCTGGAGCCGCCCCCGGGACAAATACTACAATGAGCAGTTCTTC. Protein: CAWSRPRDKYYNEQFF.

The rearrangement links TRBV19 to TRBJ1-2; 9 bases map to TRBD1. The germline gives CDR1 LNHDA, CDR2 SQIVND (reference sequence). Trimming cost V 3 bases and J 8 bases; bases outside gene matches: 4. There are 13 residues in the CDR3. The CDR3 DNA reads as TGTGCCAGTAGTATGGGACAGGGAAACGGCTACACCTTC. Translation gives CASSMGQGNGYTF.

The chain joins TRBV2 to TRBJ2-7; 12 nucleotides match TRBD2. Trimming took 4 bases from V and 7 from J; bases not matched to a gene: 8. The CDR3 has 15 amino acids. In germline, CDR1 is SNHLY, CDR2 FYNNEI. CDR3 sequence (DNA): TGTGCCAGCAGTGTACGGACTAGCGGGGTAGGAGAGCAGTACTTC. Translating it yields CASSVRTSGVGEQYF.

The rearrangement links TRBV5-1 to TRBJ2-7; 9 nucleotides match TRBD1. Trimming at V came to 0 bases and at J to 1 base, leaving 8 bases not matched to a gene. The CDR3 totals 17 residues. Germline lookup yields CDR1 SGHRS and CDR2 YFSETQ. CDR3 protein: CASSLATGGFKSYEQYF. CDR3 coding DNA: TGCGCCAGCAGCTTGGCAACAGGGGGCTTTAAGTCCTACGAGCAGTACTTC.

This clone appeared once. This sequence joins TRBV5-5 and TRBJ2-2, with 8 bases aligning to TRBD1. This CDR3 has 14 residues. Trimming at V came to 4 bases and at J to 7 bases, leaving 6 bases not matched to a gene. Germline CDR1 is SGHKS and CDR2 is YYEKEE (reference sequence). The CDR3 DNA follows: TGTGCCAGCAGCCTTGCAGGGGGCGGCGGGGAGCTGTTTTTT. It encodes CASSLAGGGGELFF.

The V gene is TRBV9, the J gene TRBJ2-1; 9 positions match TRBD2. The CDR3 length is 14 residues. Germline CDR1 and CDR2: SGDLS and YYNGEE. Trimming cost V 4 bases and J 6 bases; bases outside gene matches: 5. CDR3 nucleotide sequence: TGTGCCAGCAGCCTCGGACTAGCGCTCAATGAGCAGTTCTTC. Protein: CASSLGLALNEQFF.

This rearrangement joins TRBV6-5 to TRBJ2-7; 13 bases are a match to TRBD2. V shed 5 bases, J shed 5 bases, and the junction held 3 bases outside the gene matches. This CDR3 region has 14 residues. CDR1 is MNHEY and CDR2 is SVGAGI in the germline V gene. The CDR3 protein is CASSTGTSGNEQYF. CDR3 nucleotides: TGTGCCAGCAGTACCGGGACTAGCGGGAACGAGCAGTACTTC.

The CDR3 is CATSRDIGHEQYF. CDR3 in DNA: TGTGCCACCAGCAGAGATATCGGCCACGAGCAGTACTTC. This chain connects TRBV15 to TRBJ2-7, with no clear D. The V gene lost 0 bases and the J gene lost 5 bases, with 8 bases spanning the gap. Germline assignment: CDR1 LNHNV and CDR2 YYDKDF (reference sequence). This CDR3 comprises 13 residues.

The genes are TRBV19 and TRBJ1-2; TRBD1 matches at 9 bases. After removal of 5 bases from V and 3 bases from J, the junction contained 7 bases not matched to a gene. The CDR3 extends over 15 amino acids. Germline V gene lookup returns CDR1 LNHDA and CDR2 SQIVND (reference sequence). The CDR3 spells CASSPGTGRDYGYTF. As DNA, the CDR3 is TGTGCCAGTAGTCCCGGGACAGGGCGTGACTATGGCTACACCTTC.

This rearrangement joins TRBV5-1 to TRBJ2-3; 7 bases match TRBD2. Losses at the gene ends were 1 base for V and 7 bases for J; bases not matched to a gene: 12. The CDR3 has 16 residues. Germline V gene data show CDR1 as SGHRS and CDR2 as YFSETQ. The CDR3 region is CASSLNPGGEGYTQYF. In nucleotides, the CDR3 is TGCGCCAGCAGCTTGAATCCGGGAGGTGAGGGATATACGCAGTATTTT.

This clone occurred a few times. This chain connects TRBV5-4 to TRBJ2-1, with 11 bases identical to TRBD2. This CDR3 comprises 15 residues. CDR1 is SGHNT, CDR2 YYREEE, per germline (reference sequence). V lost 6 bases to trimming and J lost 5 bases; unmatched junction nucleotides: 7. Here the CDR3 DNA reads TGTGCCAGCACACAGTCGGGACTAGCGGACAATGAGCAGTTCTTC. Translation gives CASTQSGLADNEQFF.

The rearrangement joins TRBV5-5 to TRBJ2-7, with 8 nucleotides matching TRBD1. V was clipped by 1 base and J by 4 bases; unmatched bases: 7. There are 15 residues in the CDR3. The germline V gene encodes CDR1 SGHKS and CDR2 YYEKEE (reference sequence). The CDR3 nucleotides are TGTGCCAGCAGCTTGATAGGACAGGGTATGTACGAGCAGTACTTC. This translates into CASSLIGQGMYEQYF.